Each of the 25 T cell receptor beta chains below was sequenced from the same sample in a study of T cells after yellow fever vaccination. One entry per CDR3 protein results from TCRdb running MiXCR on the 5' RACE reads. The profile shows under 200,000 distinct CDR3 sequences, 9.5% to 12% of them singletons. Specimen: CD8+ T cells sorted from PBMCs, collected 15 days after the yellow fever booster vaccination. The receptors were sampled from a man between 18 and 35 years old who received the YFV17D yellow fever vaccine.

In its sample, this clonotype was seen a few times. CDR3 protein: CASSPGRLQETQYF. In DNA form, the CDR3 reads TGTGCCAGCAGTCCGGGACGCCTACAAGAGACCCAGTACTTC. The chain recombines TRBV6-5 with TRBJ2-5; D is possibly TRBD1 or TRBD2 (5 bases each). This CDR3 comprises 14 residues. V lost 5 bases to trimming and J lost 2 bases, with 12 bases between them. In germline, CDR1 is MNHEY, CDR2 SVGAGI.

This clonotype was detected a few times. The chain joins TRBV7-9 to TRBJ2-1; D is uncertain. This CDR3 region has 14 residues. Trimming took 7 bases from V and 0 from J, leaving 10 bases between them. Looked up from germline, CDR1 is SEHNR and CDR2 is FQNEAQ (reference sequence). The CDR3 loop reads CASINDTSYNEQFF. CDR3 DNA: TGTGCCAGCATCAATGACACCTCCTACAATGAGCAGTTCTTC.

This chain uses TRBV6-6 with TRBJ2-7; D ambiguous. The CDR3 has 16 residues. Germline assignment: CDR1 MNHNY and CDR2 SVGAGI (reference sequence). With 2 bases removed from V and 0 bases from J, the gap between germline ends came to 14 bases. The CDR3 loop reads CASSYQPLGASYEQYV. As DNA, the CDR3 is TGTGCCAGCAGTTACCAACCCCTAGGAGCCTCCTACGAGCAGTACGTC.

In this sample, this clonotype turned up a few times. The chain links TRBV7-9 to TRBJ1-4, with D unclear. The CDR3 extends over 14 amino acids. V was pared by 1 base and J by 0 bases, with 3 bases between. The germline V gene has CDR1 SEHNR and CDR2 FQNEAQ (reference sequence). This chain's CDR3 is CASSLVSTNEKLFF. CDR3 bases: TGTGCCAGCAGCTTAGTTTCAACTAATGAAAAACTGTTTTTT.

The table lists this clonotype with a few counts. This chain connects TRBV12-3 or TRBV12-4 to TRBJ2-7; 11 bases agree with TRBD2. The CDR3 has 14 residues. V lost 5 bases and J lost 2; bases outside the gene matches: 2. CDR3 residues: CASSLSGGAYEQYF. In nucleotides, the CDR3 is TGTGCCAGCAGTCTTAGCGGGGGGGCCTACGAGCAGTACTTC.

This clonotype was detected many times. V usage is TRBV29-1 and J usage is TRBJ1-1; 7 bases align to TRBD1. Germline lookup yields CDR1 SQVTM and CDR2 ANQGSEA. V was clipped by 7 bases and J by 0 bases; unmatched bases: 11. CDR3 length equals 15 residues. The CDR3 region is CSAYPGTALNTEAFF. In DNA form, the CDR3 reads TGCAGCGCTTACCCGGGGACAGCCCTGAACACTGAAGCTTTCTTT.

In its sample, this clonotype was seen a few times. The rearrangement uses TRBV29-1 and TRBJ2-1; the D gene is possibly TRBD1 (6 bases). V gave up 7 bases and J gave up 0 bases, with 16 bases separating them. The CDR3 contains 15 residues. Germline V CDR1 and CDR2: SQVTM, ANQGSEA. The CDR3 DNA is TGCAGCGCCATATTGACAGGTAGCTCCTACAATGAGCAGTTCTTC. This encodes CSAILTGSSYNEQFF.

The CDR3: CASSLYTSGTQYF. Here the CDR3 DNA reads TGTGCCAGCAGCCTCTACACTTCTGGGACCCAGTACTTC. J is TRBJ2-5 and V is TRBV7-3; D is uncertain. The CDR3 has 13 amino acids. Germline V lookup: CDR1 SGHTA, CDR2 FQGTGA. With 5 bases removed from V and 7 bases from J, the gap between germline ends came to 14 bases. The full variable domain, its missing parts supplied by reference TRBV7-3 and TRBJ2-5, is GAGVSQTPSNKVTEKGKYVELRCDPISGHTALYWYRQSLGQGPEFLIYFQGTGAADDSGLPNDRFFAVRPEGSVSTLKIQRTERGDSAVYLCASSLYTSGTQYFGPGTRLLVL.

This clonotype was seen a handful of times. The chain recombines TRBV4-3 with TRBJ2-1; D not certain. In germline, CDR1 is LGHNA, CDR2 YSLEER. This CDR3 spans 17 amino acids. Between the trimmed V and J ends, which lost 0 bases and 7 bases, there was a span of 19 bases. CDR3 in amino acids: CASSQDNADRHTNEQFF. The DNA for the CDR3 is TGCGCCAGCAGCCAAGATAACGCAGATCGGCACACTAATGAGCAGTTCTTC.

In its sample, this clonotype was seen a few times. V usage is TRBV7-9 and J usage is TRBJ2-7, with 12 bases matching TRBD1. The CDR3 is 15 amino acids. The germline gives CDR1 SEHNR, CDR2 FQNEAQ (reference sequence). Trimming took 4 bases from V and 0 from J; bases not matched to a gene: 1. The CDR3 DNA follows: TGTGCCAGCAGCTCGGGACAGGGGGCCTCCTACGAGCAGTACTTC. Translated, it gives CASSSGQGASYEQYF.

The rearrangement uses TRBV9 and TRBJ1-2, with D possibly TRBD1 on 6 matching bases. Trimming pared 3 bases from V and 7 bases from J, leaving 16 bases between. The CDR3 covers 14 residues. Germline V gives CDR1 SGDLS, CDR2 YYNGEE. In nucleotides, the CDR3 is TGTGCCAGCAGCGCCGGGGGGGGCTATCTTGGCTACACCTTC. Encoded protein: CASSAGGGYLGYTF. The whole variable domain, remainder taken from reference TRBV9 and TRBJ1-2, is DSGVTQTPKHLITATGQRVTLRCSPRSGDLSVYWYQQSLDQGLQFLIQYYNGEERAKGNILERFSAQQFPDLHSELNLSSLELGDSALYFCASSAGGGYLGYTFGSGTRLTVV.

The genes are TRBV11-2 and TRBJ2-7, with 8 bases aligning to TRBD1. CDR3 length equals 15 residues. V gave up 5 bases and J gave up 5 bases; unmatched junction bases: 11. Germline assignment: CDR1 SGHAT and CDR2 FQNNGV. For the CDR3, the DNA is TGTGCCAGCAGCGGACGGACAGGGATGAAGAACGAGCAGTACGTC. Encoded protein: CASSGRTGMKNEQYV.

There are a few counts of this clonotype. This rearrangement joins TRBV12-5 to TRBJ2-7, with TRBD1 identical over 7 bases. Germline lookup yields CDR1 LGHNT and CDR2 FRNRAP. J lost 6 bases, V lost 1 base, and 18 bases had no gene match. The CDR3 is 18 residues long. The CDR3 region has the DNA TGTGCTAGTGGTTTGGGAAGTCCGACAGGGATAGCACCAAGCGAGCAGTACGTC. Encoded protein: CASGLGSPTGIAPSEQYV.

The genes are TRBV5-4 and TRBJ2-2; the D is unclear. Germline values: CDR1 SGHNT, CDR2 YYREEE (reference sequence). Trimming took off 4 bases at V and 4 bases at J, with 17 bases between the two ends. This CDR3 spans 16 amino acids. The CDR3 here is CASSHASRLSTGELFF. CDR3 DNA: TGTGCCAGCAGCCACGCCTCCCGCCTGAGCACCGGGGAGCTGTTTTTT.

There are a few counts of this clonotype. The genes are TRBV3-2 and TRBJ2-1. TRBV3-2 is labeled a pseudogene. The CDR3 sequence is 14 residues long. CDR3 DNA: TGTGCCAGCAGCCAAGGGACGGCCTCCAATGAGCAGTTCTTC. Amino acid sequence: CASSQGTASNEQFF.

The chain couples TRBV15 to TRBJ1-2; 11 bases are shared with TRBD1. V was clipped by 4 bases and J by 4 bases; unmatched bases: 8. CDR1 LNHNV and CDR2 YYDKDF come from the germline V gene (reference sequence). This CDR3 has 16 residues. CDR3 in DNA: TGTGCCACCAGCATGGACAGGGGGCACTCTCCCTATGGCTACACCTTC. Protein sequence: CATSMDRGHSPYGYTF. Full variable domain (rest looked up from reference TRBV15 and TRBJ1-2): DAMVIQNPRYQVTQFGKPVTLSCSQTLNHNVMYWYQQKSSQAPKLLFHYYDKDFNNEADTPDNFQSRRPNTSFCFLDIRSPGLGDTAMYLCATSMDRGHSPYGYTFGSGTRLTVV.

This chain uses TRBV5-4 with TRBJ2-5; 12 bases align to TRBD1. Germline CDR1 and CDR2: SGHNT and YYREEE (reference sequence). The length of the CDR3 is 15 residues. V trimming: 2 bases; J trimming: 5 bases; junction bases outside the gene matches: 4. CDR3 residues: CASSFMGQGAETQYF. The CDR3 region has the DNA TGTGCCAGCAGCTTTATGGGACAGGGGGCTGAGACCCAGTACTTC.

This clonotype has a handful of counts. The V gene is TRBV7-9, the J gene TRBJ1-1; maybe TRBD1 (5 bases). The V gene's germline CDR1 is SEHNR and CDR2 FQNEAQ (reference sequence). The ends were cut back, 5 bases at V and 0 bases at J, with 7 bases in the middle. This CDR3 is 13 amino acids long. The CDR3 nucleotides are TGTGCCAGCAGCCGGACATTGAACACTGAAGCTTTCTTT. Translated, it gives CASSRTLNTEAFF.

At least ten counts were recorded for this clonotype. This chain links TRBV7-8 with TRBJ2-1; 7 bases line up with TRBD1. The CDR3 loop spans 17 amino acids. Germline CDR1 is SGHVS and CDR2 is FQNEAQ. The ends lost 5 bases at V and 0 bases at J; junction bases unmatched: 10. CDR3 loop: CASSPRNRDSSYNEQFF. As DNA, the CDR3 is TGTGCCAGCAGCCCCCGAAACCGGGACAGCTCCTACAATGAGCAGTTCTTC.

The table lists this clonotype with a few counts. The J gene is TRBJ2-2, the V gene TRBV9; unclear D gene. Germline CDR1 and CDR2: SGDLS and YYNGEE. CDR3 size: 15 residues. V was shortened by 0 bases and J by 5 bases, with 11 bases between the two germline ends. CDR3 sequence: CASSVVGVGTGELFF. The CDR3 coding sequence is TGTGCCAGCAGCGTAGTGGGCGTCGGGACCGGGGAGCTGTTTTTT.

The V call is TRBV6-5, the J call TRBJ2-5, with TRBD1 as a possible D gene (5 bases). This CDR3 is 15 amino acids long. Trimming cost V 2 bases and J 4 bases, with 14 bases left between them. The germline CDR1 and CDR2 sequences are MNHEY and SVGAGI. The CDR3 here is CASSYGQGSGETQYF. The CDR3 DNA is TGTGCCAGCAGTTACGGTCAGGGATCGGGAGAGACCCAGTACTTC.

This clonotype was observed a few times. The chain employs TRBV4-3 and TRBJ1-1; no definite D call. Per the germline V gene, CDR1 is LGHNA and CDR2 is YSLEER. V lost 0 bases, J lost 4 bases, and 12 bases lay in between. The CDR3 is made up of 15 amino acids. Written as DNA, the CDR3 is TGCGCCAGCAGCCAAGAAAGTTTGGGGATCACTGAAGCTTTCTTT. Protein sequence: CASSQESLGITEAFF.

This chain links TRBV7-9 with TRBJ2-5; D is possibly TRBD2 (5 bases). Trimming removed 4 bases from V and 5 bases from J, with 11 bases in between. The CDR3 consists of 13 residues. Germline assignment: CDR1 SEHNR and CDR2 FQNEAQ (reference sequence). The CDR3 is CASSSPGGETQYF. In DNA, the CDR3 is TGTGCCAGCAGCTCCCCCGGCGGGGAGACCCAGTACTTC. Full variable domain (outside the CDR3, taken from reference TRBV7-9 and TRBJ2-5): DTGVSQNPRHKITKRGQNVTFRCDPISEHNRLYWYRQTLGQGPEFLTYFQNEAQLEKSRLLSDRFSAERPKGSFSTLEIQRTEQGDSAMYLCASSSPGGETQYFGPGTRLLVL.

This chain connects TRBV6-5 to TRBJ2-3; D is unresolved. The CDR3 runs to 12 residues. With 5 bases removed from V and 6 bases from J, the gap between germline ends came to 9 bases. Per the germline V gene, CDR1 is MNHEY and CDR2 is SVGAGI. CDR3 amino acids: CASSVDTDTQYF. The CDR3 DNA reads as TGTGCCAGCAGTGTCGATACTGATACGCAGTATTTT.

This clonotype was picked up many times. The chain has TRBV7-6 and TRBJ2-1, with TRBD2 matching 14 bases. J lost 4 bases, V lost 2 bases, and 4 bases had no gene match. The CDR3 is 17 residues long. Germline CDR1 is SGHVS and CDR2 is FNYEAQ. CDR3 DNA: TGTGCCAGCAGCTTACGGGGACTAGCGGGGGCTTACAATGAGCAGTTCTTC. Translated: CASSLRGLAGAYNEQFF.